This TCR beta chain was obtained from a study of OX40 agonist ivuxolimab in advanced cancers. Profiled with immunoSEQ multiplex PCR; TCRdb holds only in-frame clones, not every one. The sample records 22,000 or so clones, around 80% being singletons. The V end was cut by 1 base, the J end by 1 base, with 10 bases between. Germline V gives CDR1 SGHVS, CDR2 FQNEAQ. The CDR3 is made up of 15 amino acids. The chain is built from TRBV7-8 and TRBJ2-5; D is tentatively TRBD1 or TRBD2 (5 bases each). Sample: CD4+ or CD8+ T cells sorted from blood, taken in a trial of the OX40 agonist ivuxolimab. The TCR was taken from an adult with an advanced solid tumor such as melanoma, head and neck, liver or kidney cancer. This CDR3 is CASSLVIGGQETQYF. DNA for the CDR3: TGTGCCAGCAGCTTAGTCATTGGGGGCCAAGAGACCCAGTACTTC. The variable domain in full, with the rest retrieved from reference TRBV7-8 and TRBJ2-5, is GAGVSQSPRYKVAKRGQDVALRCDPISGHVSLFWYQQALGQGPEFLTYFQNEAQLDKSGLPSDRFFAERPEGSVSTLKIQRTQQEDSAVYLCASSLVIGGQETQYFGPGTRLLVL.